The 30 T cell receptor beta chains below come from one sample, sequenced in a study of cytomegalovirus exposure and HLA in healthy donors (dated by TCRdb to 2016 to 2017). Library generation was performed with the immunoSEQ multiplex PCR assay. For the multiplex PCR, a mixture combining 60 forward primers for TCR Vbeta segments and 13 reverse primers for TCR Jbeta segments was used. The table comes from immuneACCESS by way of TCRdb, which keeps in-frame sequences with V and J called. Part of the clones is missing from these tables; in studies checked, under half for an unresolved V gene and the rest for unknown reasons. Across this sample there are roughly 240,000 clones, with 80% to 90% seen only once. Jointly, the top ten make up 0.24% of the sample. Sequences were obtained from PBMCs. These receptors originate from a girl aged 2 to 10 in good health and CMV-seronegative.

This chain links TRBV5-4 with TRBJ2-1; TRBD2 aligns across 10 bases. Unmatched junction bases numbered 6, after V lost 0 bases and J lost 3 bases. CDR3 length: 17 residues. Germline CDR1 reads SGHNT; CDR2 reads YYREEE (reference sequence). The CDR3 coding sequence is TGTGCCAGCAGCTTGGAGGGGGTAGCGGGAGGCTACAATGAGCAGTTCTTC. Its translation: CASSLEGVAGGYNEQFF.

This chain connects TRBV4-1 to TRBJ1-1; D remains ambiguous. Trimming cost V 0 bases and J 1 base, with 3 bases left between them. CDR3 length: 13 residues. Germline V gives CDR1 MGHRA, CDR2 YSYEKL. CDR3 protein: CASSQERNTEAFF. The CDR3 DNA sequence: TGCGCCAGCAGCCAAGAGAGGAACACTGAAGCTTTCTTT.

The chain combines TRBV19 with TRBJ1-1; D is unresolved. CDR3 length: 12 amino acids. CDR1 is LNHDA and CDR2 is SQIVND in the germline V gene (reference sequence). Trimming removed 6 bases at V and 4 bases at J, with 9 bases between. In DNA form, the CDR3 reads TGTGCCAGTAGCCCCCCTTCCACTGAAGCTTTCTTT. Translated: CASSPPSTEAFF. Full variable domain (missing parts from reference TRBV19 and TRBJ1-1): DGGITQSPKYLFRKEGQNVTLSCEQNLNHDAMYWYRQDPGQGLRLIYYSQIVNDFQKGDIAEGYSVSREKKESFPLTVTSAQKNPTAFYLCASSPPSTEAFFGQGTRLTVV.

This chain links TRBV6-6 with TRBJ2-7; 14 nucleotides match TRBD2. Per germline, CDR1 MNHNY and CDR2 SVGAGI (reference sequence). The CDR3 consists of 15 residues. J was trimmed by 5 bases and V by 2 bases; bases with no gene match: 2. CDR3 protein: CASSYGGLAGDEQYF. As DNA, the CDR3 is TGTGCCAGCAGTTACGGGGGACTAGCGGGAGACGAGCAGTACTTC.

The CDR3 here is CASSSTGRGTDTQYF. CDR3 nucleotides: TGCGCCAGCAGCTCGACAGGGCGGGGCACAGATACGCAGTATTTT. The chain recombines TRBV5-1 with TRBJ2-3, with 7 bases lining up with TRBD1. This CDR3 has 15 residues. Trimming at V came to 3 bases and at J to 1 base, leaving 5 bases not matched to a gene. The V gene's germline CDR1 is SGHRS and CDR2 YFSETQ.

This clone was found once. The chain couples TRBV7-9 to TRBJ2-5, with no clear D. Trimming stripped 7 bases from V and 5 bases from J, with 17 bases between. Germline-derived CDR1 and CDR2 are SEHNR and FQNEAQ (reference sequence). The CDR3 loop spans 14 amino acids. This CDR3 reads CASTVRVHEETQYF. CDR3 coding DNA: TGTGCCAGCACCGTCCGGGTCCATGAGGAGACCCAGTACTTC.

The V call is TRBV9, the J call TRBJ2-2; tentative D call: TRBD2 (6 bases). The germline gives CDR1 SGDLS, CDR2 YYNGEE. This CDR3 is 16 amino acids long. V lost 1 base, J lost 7 bases, and 17 bases lay in between. DNA for the CDR3: TGTGCCAGCAGCGTATTGTCTTTCGGGGGTAACGGGGAGCTGTTTTTT. This encodes CASSVLSFGGNGELFF.

The count of this clone is one. This sequence joins TRBV5-5 and TRBJ1-2, with D possibly TRBD1 on 5 matching bases. The germline V gene has CDR1 SGHKS and CDR2 YYEKEE (reference sequence). The CDR3 spans 14 residues. V lost 4 bases and J lost 3, with 13 bases in between. The chain's CDR3 is CASSVTAPDYGYTF. CDR3 DNA: TGTGCCAGCAGCGTGACAGCACCAGACTATGGCTACACCTTC.

This clone came up a few times. The chain uses TRBV2 and TRBJ1-4; 10 bases match TRBD1. The V segment lost 6 bases and the J segment 4 bases; nucleotides outside the gene matches: 2. Germline-derived CDR1 and CDR2 are SNHLY and FYNNEI. The CDR3 length is 14 residues. Here the CDR3 reads CASRGTGVNEKLFF. DNA for the CDR3: TGTGCCAGCAGGGGGACAGGGGTTAATGAAAAACTGTTTTTT.

The gene calls are TRBV6-5 and TRBJ1-1, with D perhaps TRBD1 (5 bases). This CDR3 has 14 residues. V lost 5 bases to trimming and J lost 8 bases, with 18 bases between them. Germline V gene lookup returns CDR1 MNHEY and CDR2 SVGAGI. Here the CDR3 DNA reads TGTGCCAGCAGTCCCAGCCCTATAACAGGAGAAGCTTTCTTT. This codes for CASSPSPITGEAFF.

V usage is TRBV6-6 and J usage is TRBJ1-5; weak D call: TRBD1 (6 bases). Germline V gene lookup returns CDR1 MNHNY and CDR2 SVGAGI (reference sequence). V lost 7 bases and J lost 5, with 21 bases in between. This CDR3 region has 16 residues. In DNA form, the CDR3 reads TGTGCCAGCACCGACCTCTTCGGGGGGGGCGATCAGCCCCAGCATTTT. It encodes CASTDLFGGGDQPQHF.

The chain has TRBV15 and TRBJ1-2, with 7 bases fitting TRBD1. Germline lookup yields CDR1 LNHNV and CDR2 YYDKDF (reference sequence). With 0 bases clipped from V and 8 bases from J, the junction kept 6 bases outside the gene matches. CDR3 length: 14 residues. This CDR3 reads CATSRDLTGIGYTF. DNA of the CDR3: TGTGCCACCAGCAGAGACCTGACAGGGATCGGCTACACCTTC.

The chain has TRBV7-8 and TRBJ2-1; the D gene is possibly TRBD2 (7 bases). Germline V gene sequence: CDR1 SGHVS, CDR2 FQNEAQ. CDR3 length: 16 amino acids. V lost 4 bases and J lost 4, with 17 bases in between. CDR3 bases: TGTGCCAGCAGCTCCGAAGGGGGGGCGAGATACAATGAGCAGTTCTTC. Encoded protein: CASSSEGGARYNEQFF.

This chain uses TRBV9 with TRBJ2-2, with a tentative D call TRBD2 (5 bases). Germline V CDR1 and CDR2: SGDLS, YYNGEE. The ends were cut back, 3 bases at V and 0 bases at J, with 6 bases in the middle. CDR3 length: 14 residues. The CDR3 DNA follows: TGTGCCAGCAGCGGAGGGACGAACACCGGGGAGCTGTTTTTT. Residues: CASSGGTNTGELFF.

This sequence joins TRBV7-3 and TRBJ1-2, with D perhaps TRBD1 (5 bases). With 5 bases removed from V and 5 bases from J, the gap between germline ends came to 12 bases. Germline loops: CDR1 SGHTA, CDR2 FQGTGA. The CDR3 has 13 residues. CDR3 nucleotides: TGTGCCAGCAGCCACATTGGGGCGTATGGCTACACCTTC. It codes for CASSHIGAYGYTF.

As concerns this clone: Other nucleotide sequences from this sample produce the same CDR3. This chain connects TRBV5-1 to TRBJ2-1; D remains ambiguous. Germline loops: CDR1 SGHRS, CDR2 YFSETQ. Trimming removed 1 base at V and 4 bases at J, with 9 bases between. The CDR3 length is 14 residues. The CDR3 here is CASSLPSGYNEQFF. CDR3 in DNA: TGCGCCAGCAGCTTGCCCTCCGGGTACAATGAGCAGTTCTTC.

The table lists this clone with a few counts. This chain connects TRBV30 to TRBJ1-2; no definite D call. Trimming stripped 0 bases from V and 1 base from J, with 6 bases between. CDR1 and CDR2 (germline): GTSNPN, SVGIG (reference sequence). The CDR3 is made up of 13 amino acids. DNA for the CDR3: TGTGCCTGGAGTGTGGCTTTTAACTATGGCTACACCTTC. It specifies CAWSVAFNYGYTF.

CDR3 protein: CASSQDPTGANYGYTF. DNA for the CDR3: TGCGCCAGCAGCCAAGACCCGACAGGGGCTAACTATGGCTACACCTTC. V usage is TRBV4-1 and J usage is TRBJ1-2; 8 positions agree with TRBD1. From germline, CDR1 is MGHRA and CDR2 YSYEKL. Trimming at V came to 0 bases and at J to 0 bases, leaving 3 bases not matched to a gene. CDR3 length: 16 amino acids.

The gene calls are TRBV19 and TRBJ1-4; D uncertain. Trimming removed 6 bases from V and 4 bases from J, with 9 bases in between. Germline lookup yields CDR1 LNHDA and CDR2 SQIVND (reference sequence). This CDR3 has 13 amino acids. The CDR3 coding sequence is TGTGCCAGTAGGGGCCCCCTTAATGAAAAACTGTTTTTT. Translated: CASRGPLNEKLFF.

J is TRBJ1-2 and V is TRBV6-5; 8 bases map to TRBD1. The CDR3 covers 15 residues. Germline V gives CDR1 MNHEY, CDR2 SVGAGI. V lost 6 bases to trimming and J lost 0 bases; unmatched junction nucleotides: 6. The CDR3 loop reads CASSPGRGPNYGYTF. CDR3 sequence (DNA): TGTGCCAGCAGCCCAGGCAGGGGGCCTAACTATGGCTACACCTTC.

This chain's CDR3 is CASSPQRDAETQYF. The CDR3 nucleotides are TGTGCCAGCAGCCCCCAGAGGGATGCGGAGACCCAGTACTTC. The chain couples TRBV7-7 to TRBJ2-5; TRBD2 is a possible D gene (5 bases). This CDR3 is built from 14 residues. The germline V gene encodes CDR1 SSHAT and CDR2 FNYEAQ (reference sequence). The V end lost 5 bases, the J end lost 5 bases, and 15 bases lay between the germline ends.

The chain uses TRBV30 and TRBJ2-7, with 9 bases fitting TRBD1. Germline V gene lookup returns CDR1 GTSNPN and CDR2 SVGIG (reference sequence). J was trimmed by 2 bases and V by 5 bases; bases with no gene match: 1. This CDR3 has 12 residues. The CDR3 region is CAWGQGPYEQYF. As DNA, the CDR3 is TGTGCCTGGGGACAGGGGCCCTACGAGCAGTACTTC.

V gene TRBV7-9 combines with J gene TRBJ1-1, with D perhaps TRBD1 (5 bases). The CDR3 runs 14 residues. Germline CDR1 and CDR2: SEHNR and FQNEAQ (reference sequence). Trimming removed 8 bases at V and 5 bases at J, with 18 bases between. The CDR3 is CASSPLGGGTEAFF. The CDR3 DNA reads as TGTGCCAGCTCGCCCCTCGGGGGAGGTACTGAAGCTTTCTTT.

CDR3 DNA: TGTGCCAGCAGCCTAGGGACAGTAAGCAATCAGCCCCAGCATTTT. Encoded protein: CASSLGTVSNQPQHF. This chain links TRBV2 with TRBJ1-5; 7 bases are a match to TRBD1. V was pared by 6 bases and J by 1 base, with 6 bases of the junction left unmatched. CDR3 length: 15 residues. Germline assignment: CDR1 SNHLY and CDR2 FYNNEI.

The rearrangement links TRBV4-2 to TRBJ2-2, with 8 positions matching TRBD2. Germline assignment: CDR1 LGHNA and CDR2 YNFKEQ. This CDR3 is built from 17 residues. V dropped 0 bases and J dropped 0; count of bases not matched to a gene: 3. CDR3 bases: TGTGCCAGCAGCCAAGATCGGGGACTAGCGAACACCGGGGAGCTGTTTTTT. Its translation: CASSQDRGLANTGELFF.

This chain joins TRBV23-1 and TRBJ2-3; 9 bases line up with TRBD1. TRBV23-1 is given ORF status, its function remaining uncertain. V dropped 3 bases and J dropped 2; count of bases not matched to a gene: 24. CDR3 length: 22 residues. CDR3 amino acids: CASSHSGTGILYYLLYTDTQYF. CDR3 in DNA: TGCGCCAGCAGTCATTCCGGGACAGGGATTCTTTACTATCTACTTTACACAGATACGCAGTATTTT.

In this sample, this clone turned up a few times. The rearrangement links TRBV2 to TRBJ2-5, with TRBD1 identical over 7 bases. The CDR3 consists of 15 residues. Germline trimming cut 2 bases from V and 5 bases from J; bases unmatched to any gene: 8. Germline CDR1 is SNHLY and CDR2 is FYNNEI. The CDR3 here is CASSESRTGQETQYF. The CDR3 DNA reads as TGTGCCAGCAGTGAATCTCGAACGGGACAGGAGACCCAGTACTTC.

In nucleotides, the CDR3 is TGTGCCAGCAGTTACAGGCTAGCGGGGTACAATGAGCAGTTCTTC. Its translation is CASSYRLAGYNEQFF. V gene TRBV6-5 combines with J gene TRBJ2-1; 9 bases are shared with TRBD2. The CDR3 totals 15 residues. CDR1 and CDR2 from the germline V gene are MNHEY and SVGAGI. The V gene end was trimmed by 2 bases and the J gene end by 4 bases; junction bases not matched to a gene: 3.

This sequence joins TRBV9 and TRBJ1-5; D is uncertain. Trimming stripped 0 bases from V and 3 bases from J, with 10 bases between. The CDR3 has 15 residues. CDR1 is SGDLS and CDR2 is YYNGEE in the germline V gene. The CDR3 DNA follows: TGTGCCAGCAGCGTAGGGGGAGGTATCAATCAGCCCCAGCATTTT. As protein: CASSVGGGINQPQHF. Full variable domain (missing parts from reference TRBV9 and TRBJ1-5): DSGVTQTPKHLITATGQRVTLRCSPRSGDLSVYWYQQSLDQGLQFLIQYYNGEERAKGNILERFSAQQFPDLHSELNLSSLELGDSALYFCASSVGGGINQPQHFGDGTRLSIL.

The chain uses TRBV6-1 and TRBJ1-5; D possibly corresponds to TRBD1 (5 bases). Looked up from germline, CDR1 is MNHNS and CDR2 is SASEGT. Trimming took 3 bases from V and 3 from J, leaving 9 bases between them. The CDR3 contains 14 residues. The CDR3 protein is CASSETAINQPQHF. In DNA form, the CDR3 reads TGTGCCAGCAGTGAGACAGCGATCAATCAGCCCCAGCATTTT.